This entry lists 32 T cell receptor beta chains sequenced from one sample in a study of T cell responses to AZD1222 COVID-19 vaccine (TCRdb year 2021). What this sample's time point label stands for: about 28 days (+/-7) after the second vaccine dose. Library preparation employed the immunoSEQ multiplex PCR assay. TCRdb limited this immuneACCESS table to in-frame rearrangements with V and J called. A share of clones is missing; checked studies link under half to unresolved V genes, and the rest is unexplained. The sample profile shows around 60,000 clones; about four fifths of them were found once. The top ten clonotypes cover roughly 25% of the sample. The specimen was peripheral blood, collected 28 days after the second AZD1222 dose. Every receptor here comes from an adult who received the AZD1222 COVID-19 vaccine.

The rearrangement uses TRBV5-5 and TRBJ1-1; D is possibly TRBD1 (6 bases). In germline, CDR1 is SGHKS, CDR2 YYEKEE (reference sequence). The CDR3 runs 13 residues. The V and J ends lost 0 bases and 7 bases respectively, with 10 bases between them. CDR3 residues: CASSLAMDSEAFF. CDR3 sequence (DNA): TGTGCCAGCAGCTTGGCTATGGACAGTGAAGCTTTCTTT.

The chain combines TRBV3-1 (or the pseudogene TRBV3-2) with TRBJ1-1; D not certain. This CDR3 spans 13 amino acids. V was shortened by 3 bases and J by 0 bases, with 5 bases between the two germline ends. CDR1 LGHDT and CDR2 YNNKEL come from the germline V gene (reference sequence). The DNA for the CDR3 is TGTGCCAGCAGCCAGACGGTGAACACTGAAGCTTTCTTT. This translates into CASSQTVNTEAFF.

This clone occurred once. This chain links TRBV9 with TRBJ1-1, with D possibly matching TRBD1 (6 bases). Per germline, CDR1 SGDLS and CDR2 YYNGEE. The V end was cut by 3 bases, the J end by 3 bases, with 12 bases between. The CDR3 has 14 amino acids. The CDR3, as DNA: TGTGCCAGCAGCGAGAGGACAGTTTACACTGAAGCTTTCTTT. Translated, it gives CASSERTVYTEAFF.

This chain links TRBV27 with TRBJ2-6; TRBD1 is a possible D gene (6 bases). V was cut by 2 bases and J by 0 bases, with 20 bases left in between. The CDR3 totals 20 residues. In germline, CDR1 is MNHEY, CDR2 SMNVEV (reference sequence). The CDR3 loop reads CASSLIPLLDSLSGANVLTF. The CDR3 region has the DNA TGTGCCAGCAGTTTAATCCCCCTGCTGGACAGCCTCTCTGGGGCCAACGTCCTGACTTTC.

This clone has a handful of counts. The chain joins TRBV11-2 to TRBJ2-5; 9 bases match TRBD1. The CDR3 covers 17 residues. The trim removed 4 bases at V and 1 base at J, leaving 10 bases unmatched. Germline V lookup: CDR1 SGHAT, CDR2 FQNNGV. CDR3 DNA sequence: TGTGCCAGCAGCTCCCAAGGACAGGGGATCTCCCAAGAGACCCAGTACTTC. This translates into CASSSQGQGISQETQYF.

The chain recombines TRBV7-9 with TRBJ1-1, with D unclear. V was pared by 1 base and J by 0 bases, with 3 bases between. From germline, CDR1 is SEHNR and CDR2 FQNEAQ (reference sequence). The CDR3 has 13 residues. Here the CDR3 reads CASSLDLNTEAFF. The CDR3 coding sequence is TGTGCCAGCAGCTTAGATCTGAACACTGAAGCTTTCTTT. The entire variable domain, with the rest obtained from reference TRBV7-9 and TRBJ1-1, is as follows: DTGVSQNPRHKITKRGQNVTFRCDPISEHNRLYWYRQTLGQGPEFLTYFQNEAQLEKSRLLSDRFSAERPKGSFSTLEIQRTEQGDSAMYLCASSLDLNTEAFFGQGTRLTVV.

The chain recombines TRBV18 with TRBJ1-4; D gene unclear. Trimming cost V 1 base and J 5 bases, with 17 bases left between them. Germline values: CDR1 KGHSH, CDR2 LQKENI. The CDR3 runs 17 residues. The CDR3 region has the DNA TGTGCCAGCTCACCACGCCCTCGAACCACCCTAAATGAAAAACTGTTTTTT. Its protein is CASSPRPRTTLNEKLFF.

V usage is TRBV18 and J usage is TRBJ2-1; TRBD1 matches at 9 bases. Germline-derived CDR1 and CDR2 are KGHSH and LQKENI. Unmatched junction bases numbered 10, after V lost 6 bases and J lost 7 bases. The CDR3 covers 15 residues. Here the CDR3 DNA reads TGTGCCAGCTCGCCGGACAGGGGAAGGGGTAATGAGCAGTTCTTC. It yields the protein CASSPDRGRGNEQFF.

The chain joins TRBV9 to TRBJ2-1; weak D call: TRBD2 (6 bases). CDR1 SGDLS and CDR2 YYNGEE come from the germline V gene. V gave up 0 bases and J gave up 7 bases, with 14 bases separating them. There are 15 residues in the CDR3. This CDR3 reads CASSVAAGRENEQFF. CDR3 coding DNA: TGTGCCAGCAGCGTAGCGGCGGGGCGGGAAAATGAGCAGTTCTTC.

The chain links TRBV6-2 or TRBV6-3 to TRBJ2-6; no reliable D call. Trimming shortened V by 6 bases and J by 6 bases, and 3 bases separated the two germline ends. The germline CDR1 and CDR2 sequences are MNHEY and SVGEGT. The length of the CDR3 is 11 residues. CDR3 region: CASSAANVLTF. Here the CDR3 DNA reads TGTGCCAGCAGCGCGGCCAACGTCCTGACTTTC.

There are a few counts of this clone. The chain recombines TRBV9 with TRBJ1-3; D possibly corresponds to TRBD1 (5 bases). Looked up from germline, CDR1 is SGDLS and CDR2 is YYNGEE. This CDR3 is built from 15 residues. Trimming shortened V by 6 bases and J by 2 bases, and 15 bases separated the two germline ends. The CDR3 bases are TGTGCCAGCAACCAAGGGACGGGACCTGGAAACACCATATATTTT. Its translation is CASNQGTGPGNTIYF.

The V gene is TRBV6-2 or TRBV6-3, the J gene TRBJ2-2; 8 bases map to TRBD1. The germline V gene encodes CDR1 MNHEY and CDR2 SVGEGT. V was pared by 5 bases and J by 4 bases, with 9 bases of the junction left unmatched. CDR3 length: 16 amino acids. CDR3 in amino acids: CASSPYGTGGTGELFF. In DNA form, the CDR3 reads TGTGCCAGCAGTCCCTATGGGACAGGCGGCACCGGGGAGCTGTTTTTT.

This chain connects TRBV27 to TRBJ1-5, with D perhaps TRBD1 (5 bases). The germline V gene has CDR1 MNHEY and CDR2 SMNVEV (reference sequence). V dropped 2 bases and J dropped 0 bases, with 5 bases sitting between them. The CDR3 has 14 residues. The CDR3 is CASSLGGSNQPQHF. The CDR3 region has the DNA TGTGCCAGCAGTTTAGGGGGTAGCAATCAGCCCCAGCATTTT.

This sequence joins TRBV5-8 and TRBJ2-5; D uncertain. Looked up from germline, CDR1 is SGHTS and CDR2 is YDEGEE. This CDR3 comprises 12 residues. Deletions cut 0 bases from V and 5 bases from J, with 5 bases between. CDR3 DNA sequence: TGTGCCAGCAGCTTGGGCCGGGAGACCCAGTACTTC. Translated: CASSLGRETQYF.

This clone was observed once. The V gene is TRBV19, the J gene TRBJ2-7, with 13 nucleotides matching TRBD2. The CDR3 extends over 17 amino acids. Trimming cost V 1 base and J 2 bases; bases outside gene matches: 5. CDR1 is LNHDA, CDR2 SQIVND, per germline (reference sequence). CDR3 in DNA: TGTGCCAGTAGTATAGGGGGACTAGCGGGATCCCCCTACGAGCAGTACTTC. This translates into CASSIGGLAGSPYEQYF.

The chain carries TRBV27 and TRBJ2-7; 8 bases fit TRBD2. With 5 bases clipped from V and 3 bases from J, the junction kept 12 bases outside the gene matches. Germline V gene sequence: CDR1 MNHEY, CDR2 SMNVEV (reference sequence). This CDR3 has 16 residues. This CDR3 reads CASSPSGGVIGYEQYF. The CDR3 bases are TGTGCCAGCAGTCCCTCGGGGGGGGTAATTGGCTACGAGCAGTACTTC.

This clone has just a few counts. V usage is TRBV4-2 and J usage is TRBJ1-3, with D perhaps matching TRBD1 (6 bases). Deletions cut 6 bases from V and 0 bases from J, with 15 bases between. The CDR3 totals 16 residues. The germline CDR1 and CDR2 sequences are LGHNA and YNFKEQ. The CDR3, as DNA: TGTGCCAGCAGTTTACAGGGAGCGCCCTCTGGAAACACCATATATTTT. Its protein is CASSLQGAPSGNTIYF.

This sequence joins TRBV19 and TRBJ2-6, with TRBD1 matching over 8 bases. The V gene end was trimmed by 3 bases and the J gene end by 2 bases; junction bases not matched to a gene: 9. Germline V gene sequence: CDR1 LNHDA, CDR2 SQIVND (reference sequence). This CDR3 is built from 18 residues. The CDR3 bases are TGTGCCAGTAGTATTTCGCCAGGGGGCTTAGCTGGGGCCAACGTCCTGACTTTC. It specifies CASSISPGGLAGANVLTF.

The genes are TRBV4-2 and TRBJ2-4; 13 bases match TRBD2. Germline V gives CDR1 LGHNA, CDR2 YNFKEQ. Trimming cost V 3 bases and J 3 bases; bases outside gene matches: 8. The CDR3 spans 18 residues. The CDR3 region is CASSQAWTSGRFKNIQYF. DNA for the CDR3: TGTGCCAGCAGCCAGGCCTGGACTAGCGGGAGATTCAAAAACATTCAGTACTTC.

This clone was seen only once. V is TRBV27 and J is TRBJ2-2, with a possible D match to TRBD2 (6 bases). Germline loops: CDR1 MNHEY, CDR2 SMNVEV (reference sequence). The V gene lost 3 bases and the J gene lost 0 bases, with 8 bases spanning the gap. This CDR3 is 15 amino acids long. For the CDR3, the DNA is TGTGCCAGCAGTTTGGCGGGGTCGAACACCGGGGAGCTGTTTTTT. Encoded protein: CASSLAGSNTGELFF.

CDR3 sequence reads: CASSYTGGQQPQHF. The CDR3 nucleotides read TGTGCCAGTAGCTACACAGGGGGCCAGCAGCCCCAGCATTTT. V is TRBV19 and J is TRBJ1-5; TRBD1 aligns across 9 bases. The CDR3 totals 14 residues. J was trimmed by 7 bases and V by 6 bases; bases with no gene match: 7. Germline V gene data show CDR1 as LNHDA and CDR2 as SQIVND (reference sequence).

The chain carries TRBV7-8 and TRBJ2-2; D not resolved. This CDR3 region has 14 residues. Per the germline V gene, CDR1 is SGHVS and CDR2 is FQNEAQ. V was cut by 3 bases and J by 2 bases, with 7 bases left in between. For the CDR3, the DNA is TGTGCCAGCAGCTTTTCAGTTAACACCGGGGAGCTGTTTTTT. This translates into CASSFSVNTGELFF.

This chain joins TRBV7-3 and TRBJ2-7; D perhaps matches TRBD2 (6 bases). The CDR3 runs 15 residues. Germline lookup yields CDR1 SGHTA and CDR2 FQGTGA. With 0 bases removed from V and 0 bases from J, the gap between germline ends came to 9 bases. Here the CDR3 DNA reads TGTGCCAGCAGCTTAACTAGCGGTCCCTCCTACGAGCAGTACTTC. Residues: CASSLTSGPSYEQYF.

The CDR3 coding sequence is TGCGCCAGCAGCCAAGAACTAGCGGGAGGGTTCGAGCAGTACTTC. Its protein is CASSQELAGGFEQYF. This chain joins TRBV4-1 and TRBJ2-7; TRBD2 matches 13 bases. The CDR3 is 15 residues long. Germline V gives CDR1 MGHRA, CDR2 YSYEKL. The V segment lost 0 bases and the J segment 6 bases; nucleotides outside the gene matches: 2.

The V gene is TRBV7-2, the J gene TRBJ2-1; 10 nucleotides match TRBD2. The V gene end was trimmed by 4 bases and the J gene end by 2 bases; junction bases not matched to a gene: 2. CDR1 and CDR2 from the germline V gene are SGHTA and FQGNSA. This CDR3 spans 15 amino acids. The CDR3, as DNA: TGTGCCAGCAGCTCCGGACTAGCGGCCTACAATGAGCAGTTCTTC. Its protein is CASSSGLAAYNEQFF.

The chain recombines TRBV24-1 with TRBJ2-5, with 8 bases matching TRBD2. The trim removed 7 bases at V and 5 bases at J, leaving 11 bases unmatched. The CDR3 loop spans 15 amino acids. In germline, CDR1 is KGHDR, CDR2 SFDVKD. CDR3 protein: CATSAASGSFETQYF. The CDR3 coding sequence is TGTGCCACCAGCGCAGCGAGCGGGAGTTTCGAGACCCAGTACTTC.

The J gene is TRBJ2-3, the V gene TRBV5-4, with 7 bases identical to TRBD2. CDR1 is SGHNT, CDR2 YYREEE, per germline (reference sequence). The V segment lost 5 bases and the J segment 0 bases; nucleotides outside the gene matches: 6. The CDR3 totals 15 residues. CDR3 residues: CASRSSGTSTDTQYF. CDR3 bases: TGTGCCAGCAGGTCTAGCGGCACTAGCACAGATACGCAGTATTTT.

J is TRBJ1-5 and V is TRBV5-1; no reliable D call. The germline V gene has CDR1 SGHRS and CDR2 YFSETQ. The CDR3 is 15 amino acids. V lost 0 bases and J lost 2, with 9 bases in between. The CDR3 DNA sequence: TGCGCCAGCAGCTTGGAACCGGGAGGCAATCAGCCCCAGCATTTT. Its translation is CASSLEPGGNQPQHF.

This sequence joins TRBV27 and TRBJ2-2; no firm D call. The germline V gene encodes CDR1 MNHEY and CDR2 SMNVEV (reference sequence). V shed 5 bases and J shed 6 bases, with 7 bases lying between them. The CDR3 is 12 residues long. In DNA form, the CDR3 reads TGTGCCAGCAGTCCCCCTGCCGGGGAGCTGTTTTTT. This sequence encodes CASSPPAGELFF.

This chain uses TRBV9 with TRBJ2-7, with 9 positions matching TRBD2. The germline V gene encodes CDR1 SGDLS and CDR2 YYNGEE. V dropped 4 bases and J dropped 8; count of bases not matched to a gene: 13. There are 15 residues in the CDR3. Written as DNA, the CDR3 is TGTGCCAGCAGCCCAGACATAGCGGGAGTATCTAAGCAGTACTTC. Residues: CASSPDIAGVSKQYF.

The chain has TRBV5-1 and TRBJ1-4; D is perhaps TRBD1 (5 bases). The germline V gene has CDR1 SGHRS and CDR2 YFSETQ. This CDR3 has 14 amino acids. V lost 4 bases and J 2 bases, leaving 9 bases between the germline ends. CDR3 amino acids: CASSPTVTNEKLFF. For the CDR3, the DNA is TGCGCCAGCAGCCCGACAGTGACTAATGAAAAACTGTTTTTT.

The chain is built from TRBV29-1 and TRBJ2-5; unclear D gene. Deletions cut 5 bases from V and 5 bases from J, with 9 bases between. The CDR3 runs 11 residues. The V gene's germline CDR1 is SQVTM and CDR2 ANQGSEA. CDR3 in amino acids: CSVLVGETQYF. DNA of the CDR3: TGCAGCGTTCTGGTCGGGGAGACCCAGTACTTC.